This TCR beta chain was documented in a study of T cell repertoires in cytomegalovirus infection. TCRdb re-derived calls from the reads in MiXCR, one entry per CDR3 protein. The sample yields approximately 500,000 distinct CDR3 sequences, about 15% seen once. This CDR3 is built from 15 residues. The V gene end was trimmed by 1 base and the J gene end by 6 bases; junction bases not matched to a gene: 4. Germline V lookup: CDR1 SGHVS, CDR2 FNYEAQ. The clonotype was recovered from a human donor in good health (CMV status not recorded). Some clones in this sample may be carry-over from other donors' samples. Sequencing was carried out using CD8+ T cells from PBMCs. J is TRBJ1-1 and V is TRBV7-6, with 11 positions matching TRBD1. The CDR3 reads CASSLEGQGEAEAFF. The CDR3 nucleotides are TGTGCCAGCAGCTTAGAGGGACAGGGGGAGGCTGAAGCTTTCTTT.